This entry lists 5 T cell receptor beta chains sequenced from one sample in a study of radiotherapy plus CTLA-4 blockade in lung cancer. Assay used: immunoSEQ multiplex PCR; TCRdb lists only in-frame clones, some missing. The sample records tens of thousands of clones, roughly 70% being singletons. Sample: peripheral blood, taken from a patient treated with radiotherapy plus ipilimumab. These receptors all stem from a human donor with non-small cell lung cancer who had stable disease on radiotherapy plus ipilimumab.

The rearrangement links TRBV7-2 to TRBJ1-2; D gene uncertain. V lost 5 bases and J 7 bases, leaving 11 bases between the germline ends. There are 12 residues in the CDR3. Germline V CDR1 and CDR2: SGHTA, FQGNSA. This chain's CDR3 is CASSHNNGGYTF. The CDR3 DNA reads TGTGCCAGCAGCCACAACAATGGTGGCTACACCTTC.

The rearrangement joins TRBV7-9 to TRBJ1-1, with D maybe TRBD1 (5 bases). Germline-derived CDR1 and CDR2 are SEHNR and FQNEAQ (reference sequence). Between the trimmed V and J ends, which lost 3 bases and 10 bases, there was a span of 15 bases. This CDR3 comprises 13 residues. The CDR3 DNA reads as TGTGCCAGCAGCTTTAGCCAGGGCGTGTCAGCTTTCTTT. Its protein product is CASSFSQGVSAFF.

This clone was seen more than once but under ten times. V gene TRBV25-1 combines with J gene TRBJ1-2; TRBD1 matches 7 bases. CDR1 and CDR2 from the germline V gene are MGHDK and SYGVNS. This CDR3 region has 14 residues. V shed 4 bases, J shed 2 bases, and the junction held 4 bases outside the gene matches. The CDR3 sequence: CASSGQGLNYGYTF. The CDR3 region has the DNA TGTGCCAGCAGTGGACAGGGTTTGAACTATGGCTACACCTTC.

This clone showed up just once. The chain carries TRBV5-4 and TRBJ2-7; TRBD2 matches 7 bases. There are 15 residues in the CDR3. The ends lost 2 bases at V and 0 bases at J; junction bases unmatched: 5. Germline V gene data show CDR1 as SGHNT and CDR2 as YYREEE (reference sequence). The DNA of the CDR3 is TGTGCCAGCAGCTTAGGCGGGGGACCCTCCTACGAGCAGTACTTC. Protein sequence: CASSLGGGPSYEQYF.

The CDR3 loop is CASSFASQDEQYF. The DNA of the CDR3 is TGTGCCAGCAGTTTTGCCTCCCAGGACGAGCAGTACTTC. The chain has TRBV28 and TRBJ2-7; D is ambiguous. The CDR3 is 13 amino acids. Deletions cut 3 bases from V and 5 bases from J, with 11 bases between. From germline, CDR1 is MDHEN and CDR2 SYDVKM.